The 2 T cell receptor beta chains listed next were all sequenced from one sample in a study of OX40 agonist ivuxolimab in advanced cancers. The assay was immunoSEQ multiplex PCR, and TCRdb's table has in-frame clones only and misses some. The sample includes tens of thousands of clones, under 90% of them seen just once. Sequences were derived from CD4+ or CD8+ T cells sorted from blood, sampled in a trial of the OX40 agonist ivuxolimab. These receptors came from an adult with an advanced solid tumor such as melanoma, head and neck, liver or kidney cancer.

The V call is TRBV19, the J call TRBJ2-1; tentative D call: TRBD2 (5 bases). The germline V and J ends were trimmed by 3 bases and 1 base, with 16 bases remaining between them. The CDR3 totals 17 residues. In germline, CDR1 is LNHDA, CDR2 SQIVND (reference sequence). CDR3 loop: CASSISLGSRSYNEQFF. DNA of the CDR3: TGTGCCAGTAGTATTAGTCTTGGGAGCCGGTCCTACAATGAGCAGTTCTTC. The whole variable domain, filled in from reference TRBV19 and TRBJ2-1, reads DGGITQSPKYLFRKEGQNVTLSCEQNLNHDAMYWYRQDPGQGLRLIYYSQIVNDFQKGDIAEGYSVSREKKESFPLTVTSAQKNPTAFYLCASSISLGSRSYNEQFFGPGTRLTVL.

The genes are TRBV10-3 and TRBJ1-6, with a tentative D call TRBD1 (6 bases). V was cut by 4 bases and J by 3 bases, with 7 bases left in between. The CDR3 loop spans 14 amino acids. CDR1 is ENHRY, CDR2 SYGVKD, per germline. CDR3 nucleotides: TGTGCCATCAGTGGGACAGACTATAATTCACCCCTCCACTTT. Protein: CAISGTDYNSPLHF.